This TCR beta chain originates from a study of T cell changes during pregnancy in multiple sclerosis. Libraries were prepared by immunoSEQ multiplex PCR; TCRdb keeps only in-frame clonotypes and omits some of them. The sample lists some 70,000 clones, more than 85% occurring once. Germline V lookup: CDR1 SGHNT, CDR2 YYREEE (reference sequence). V trimming: 6 bases; J trimming: 3 bases; junction bases outside the gene matches: 4. The CDR3 consists of 13 residues. The clonotype was recovered from a female donor with multiple sclerosis, enrolled in a pregnancy study. The source material was peripheral blood, sampled in the first trimester of pregnancy. The V and J genes are TRBV5-4 and TRBJ1-1, with 8 bases fitting TRBD1. The CDR3 loop reads CASKLDRDTEAFF. CDR3 coding DNA: TGTGCCAGCAAGCTGGACAGGGACACTGAAGCTTTCTTT.